The entry below gives a single T cell receptor (beta chain) sequence along with its context. These data come from a study of blood T cell repertoires in COVID-19. Overall study: PBMCs, B-cell-depleted T cells, or T cells were the source of the cDNA or gDNA that made up the material.

Methods used by the authors: Amplifying reference gene primers gave estimates of nucleated cell counts. Generated by immunoSEQ multiplex PCR, the TCRdb table keeps only in-frame clones and is missing some. From that table come the V and J calls and clone size; the DNA was used to work out D and trimming. The repertoire has approximately 220,000 clones, roughly 85% of them found once; the top ten carry 3.8%. Trimming removed 0 bases from V and 5 bases from J; junction bases left unmatched: 10. Germline CDR1 is SGHDN and CDR2 is FVKESK. The CDR3 totals 16 residues. This receptor was obtained from a woman between 35 and 50 years old with acute COVID-19. The sample was PBMCs or T cells enriched from blood (not recorded which). The rearrangement links TRBV14 to TRBJ2-7; 7 nucleotides match TRBD1. The CDR3 here is CASSQDRGRQGNEQYF. In DNA, the CDR3 is TGTGCCAGCAGCCAAGATCGGGGCCGACAGGGTAACGAGCAGTACTTC.